Listed here is a single T cell receptor (beta chain). Its antigen is as yet unknown. The sample originates from a study of cytotoxic CD8 clonotypes in ibrutinib-treated CLL. Study-level results: Clonality correlated strongly with circulating CD8+ T cells and exceeded age-matched healthy donors at baseline.

V shed 2 bases and J 7 bases; nucleotides not matched to a gene: 8. Germline CDR1 and CDR2: SGHAT and FQNNGV. The CDR3 extends over 15 amino acids. The method was immunoSEQ multiplex PCR; TCRdb's version includes in-frame clones alone and lacks a portion of them. The sample lists tens of thousands of clones; roughly three quarters were seen once. This clonotype was obtained from a human donor with chronic lymphocytic leukemia. The specimen comprised PBMCs, sampled after 24 months of ibrutinib treatment. The chain couples TRBV11-2 to TRBJ2-7, with 10 bases that match TRBD1. The CDR3 loop reads CASSLTGTGESEQYF. CDR3 sequence (DNA): TGTGCCAGCAGCTTAACCGGGACAGGGGAGTCGGAGCAGTACTTC. Using reference TRBV11-2 and TRBJ2-7 for the parts outside the CDR3, the full variable domain is EAGVAQSPRYKIIEKRQSVAFWCNPISGHATLYWYQQILGQGPKLLIQFQNNGVVDDSQLPKDRFSAERLKGVDSTLKIQPAKLEDSAVYLCASSLTGTGESEQYFGPGTRLTVT.